Listed here are 2 T cell receptor beta chains from one sample, sequenced in a study of blood T cell repertoires in COVID-19. The protocol was immunoSEQ multiplex PCR, while the TCRdb copy is restricted to in-frame clones and leaves out a portion. The sample includes more than 300,000 clones, roughly four fifths of them seen just once. Input material: PBMCs or T cells enriched from blood (not recorded which). The origin of the receptors is a woman aged 45-65 years who had recovered from COVID-19.

The chain carries TRBV6-2 or TRBV6-3 and TRBJ1-3; D not resolved. Trimming took off 5 bases at V and 2 bases at J, with 4 bases between the two ends. CDR1 MNHEY and CDR2 SVGEGT come from the germline V gene. CDR3 length: 12 amino acids. Written as DNA, the CDR3 is TGTGCCAGCAGTACAACTGGAAACACCATATATTTT. The encoded protein is CASSTTGNTIYF.

This clone was recorded once. The chain joins TRBV12-3 or TRBV12-4 to TRBJ2-7; a possible D gene is TRBD1 (6 bases). V was cut by 8 bases and J by 9 bases, with 14 bases left in between. The CDR3 loop spans 11 amino acids. The CDR3 region is CASGNRDGQYF. CDR3 in DNA: TGTGCCAGCGGAAACAGGGACGGGCAGTACTTC.